These 7 T cell receptor delta chains came from one sample sequenced in a study of gamma-delta T cells after stem cell transplantation. TCRdb reanalysed the RT-PCR reads via CATT. The sample lists roughly 2,500 delta-chain clones; about 17% were seen once. Sequencing input: gamma-delta T cells. These receptor sequences come from a human donor. It is not recorded whose cells these are; they may come from a transplant donor.

The chain recombines TRDV1 with TRDJ2, with D possibly called TRDD2 or TRDD3 (6 bases each). As TCRdb names no J gene, one was assigned here on the basis of a DNA match to germline. V was shortened by 2 bases and J by 0 bases, with 55 bases between the two germline ends. There are 31 residues in the CDR3. Germline CDR1 reads TSWWSYY; CDR2 reads QGS. The CDR3 coding sequence is TGTGCTCTTGGGGAAGGAGTTTCGGCCTTCCCTATCGGATACTGGCGTGGTTATAATATACAAATCACCGCTTTGACAGCACAACTCTTCTTT. It translates to CALGEGVSAFPIGYWRGYNIQITALTAQLFF.

Details on this clone: With a far larger clone one base away, a read error is the likely cause. The chain uses TRDV2 and TRDJ3; 11 nucleotides align to TRDD3. TCRdb does not report a J gene; here it was assigned by matching the DNA to germline references. Germline V CDR1 and CDR2: GEAIGNYY, EKD. There are 18 residues in the CDR3. The J segment lost 2 bases and the V segment lost 0 bases, leaving 2 bases of the junction unmatched. In DNA form, the CDR3 reads TGTGCCTGTGACACCCGACTGGGGGATACCTGGGACACCCGACAGATGTTTTTC. Protein: CACDTRLGDTWDTRQMFF.

As for this clone: Its ends do not fully match the called genes, so a read error is possible. The genes are TRDV2 and TRDJ2, with D hard to call. The J gene, left out of TCRdb, was set here by checking the DNA against germline. This CDR3 region has 19 residues. Germline V CDR1 and CDR2: GEAIGNYY, EKD. The CDR3 loop reads CACNIRPVVVTQRTAKLFF. The CDR3 coding sequence is TGTGCCTGTAACATCCGACCTGTGGTGGTGACGCAAAGGACAGCAAAACTCTTCTTT.

In its sample, this clone was seen a few times. This likely stems from a read error, as it lies one base from a far larger clone. The same CDR3 is also encoded by other DNA sequences in this sample. The chain recombines TRDV2 with TRDJ3; D perhaps matches TRDD3 (5 bases). The length of the CDR3 is 16 residues. Looked up from germline, CDR1 is GEAIGNYY and CDR2 is EKD. CDR3 region: CACDIRNSWDTRQMFF. DNA of the CDR3: TGTGCCTGTGACATCCGGAACTCCTGGGACACCCGCCAGATGTTTTTC.

J is TRDJ1 and V is TRDV3; 8 positions agree with TRDD3. Germline loops: CDR1 TVYSNPD, CDR2 GDNSRS (reference sequence). This CDR3 is built from 15 residues. In DNA form, the CDR3 reads TGTGCTCTGGAAATACTGGGGGTTAACACCGATAAACTCATCTTT. It specifies CALEILGVNTDKLIF.

This clone showed up just once. No call was made for the V gene; the J gene is TRDJ1; TRDD3 reflects the table's D call only, with no check against the DNA. The length of the CDR3 is 19 residues. CDR3 loop: CALGERATGMTQYTDKLIF. The CDR3 region has the DNA TGTGCTCTTGGGGAAAGAGCTACCGGAATGACCCAGTACACCGATAAGCTCATCTTT.

The chain links TRDV3 to TRDJ2; possibly TRDD3 for D (6 bases). From germline, CDR1 is TVYSNPD and CDR2 GDNSRS (reference sequence). Trimming took 5 bases from V and 11 from J, leaving 27 bases between them. CDR3 length equals 15 residues. Here the CDR3 DNA reads TGTGCCCTTCACTGGGTCACCCTAAAGATGTCGCAACTCTTCTTT. Encoded protein: CALHWVTLKMSQLFF.